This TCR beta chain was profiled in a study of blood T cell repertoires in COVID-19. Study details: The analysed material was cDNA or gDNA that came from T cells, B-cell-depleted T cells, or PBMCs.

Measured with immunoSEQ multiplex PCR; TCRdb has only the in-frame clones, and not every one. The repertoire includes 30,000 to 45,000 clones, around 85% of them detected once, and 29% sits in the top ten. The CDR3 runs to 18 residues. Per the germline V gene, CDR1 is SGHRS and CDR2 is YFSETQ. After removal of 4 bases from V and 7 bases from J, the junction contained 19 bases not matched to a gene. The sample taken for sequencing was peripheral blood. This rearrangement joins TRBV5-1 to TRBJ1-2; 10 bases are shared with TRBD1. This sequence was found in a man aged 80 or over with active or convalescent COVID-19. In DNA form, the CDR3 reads TGCGCCAGCAGCGCCCGCCGGGGGGGCAGGGACAGGGGAGCTGGCTACACCTTC. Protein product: CASSARRGGRDRGAGYTF.